The clone carrying this T cell receptor beta chain was seen at least ten times. The antigen is not known. V shed 3 bases and J shed 0 bases, with 23 bases lying between them. This CDR3 has 20 amino acids. CDR1 and CDR2 (germline): KGHDR, SFDVKD. Preparation of TCR beta libraries was done by quantitative 5'-RACE with molecular barcodes. TCRdb used MiXCR to reprocess the 5' RACE reads, holding one entry per CDR3 protein. Found here are fewer than 650,000 distinct CDR3 sequences, more than 9.5% of them singletons; the top ten hold about 6.8%. These data come from a study of CD8 T cells in ankylosing spondylitis. Study-wide results and caveats: A motif in TCR beta, a set of 8 or 9 highly homologous variants, appeared characteristic of ankylosing spondylitis blood. Disease-associated clones were reportedly significantly overrepresented in matched ankylosing spondylitis synovial fluid.

The clonotype originates from a male donor with ankylosing spondylitis. Sequencing was carried out using blood, either unsorted or a sorted T cell fraction (not recorded which). The chain uses TRBV24-1 and TRBJ2-1; D tentatively fits TRBD1 or TRBD2 (5 bases each). CDR3 protein: CATSDGGRLKVGSSYNEQFF. The CDR3 nucleotides are TGTGCCACCAGTGATGGGGGACGGCTTAAGGTGGGCAGCTCCTACAATGAGCAGTTCTTC.